This T cell receptor beta chain is drawn from a study of cytomegalovirus exposure and HLA in healthy donors. Study context: A previous analysis identified 95 million to 120 million unique TCR beta sequences derived from 180 million or so T cells.

In regard to this clone: Its target is unknown. Other DNA sequences in this specimen translate into the identical CDR3.

General study points: The authors considered a cluster of highly shared sequence variants likely to be a sequencing artifact. Some V segments, including TRBV6-2 and TRBV6-3, were excluded as indistinguishable. According to a later analysis, donors in an Asian-associated ancestry cluster reportedly had fewer N-insertions than the approximately 620-donor mean.

PCR primers comprised 60 Vbeta and 13 Jbeta primers. The protocol was immunoSEQ multiplex PCR, while the TCRdb copy is restricted to in-frame clones and leaves out a portion. The data show over 150,000 clones, roughly 82% seen once. Germline V CDR1 and CDR2: MDHEN, SYDVKM. The trim removed 2 bases at V and 2 bases at J, leaving 6 bases unmatched. CDR3 length equals 15 residues. This rearrangement joins TRBV28 to TRBJ2-7, with 7 positions matching TRBD2. The source material was PBMCs. The receptor was derived from a man aged 50-59 years in good health and CMV-seropositive. Here the CDR3 DNA reads TGTGCCAGCAGTTTAGGTGGGAGGGGAACCTACGAGCAGTACTTC. Translated, it gives CASSLGGRGTYEQYF.